Included here is one T cell receptor (beta chain) sequence, with context. Its antigen is unknown. The data derive from a study of CD8+ T cells in alopecia areata. Background on the study: Patients took tofacitinib for 6 to 18 months, followed by 6 drug-free months.

The treatment denotes: oral pan-JAK inhibitor, 5-10 mg twice daily. Sorted populations comprised CD4+ and CD8+ T cells obtained from PBMCs. V lost 4 bases and J lost 4, with 7 bases in between. CDR3 size: 11 residues. In germline, CDR1 is GTSNPN, CDR2 SVGIG (reference sequence). Reverse transcribed after extraction, RNA yielded cDNA as the sequencing template. Assay: immunoSEQ multiplex PCR; the TCRdb copy retains only in-frame clones and omits some. The sample gives some 150,000 clones, nearly 55% of which show up once; roughly 15% is in the top ten. Study conclusions and caveats: Many expanded lesional clones stayed in scalp and blood while on tofacitinib.

Sequencing was performed on CD8+ T cells sorted from blood, taken at week 4, from a patient treated with tofacitinib. J is TRBJ1-2 and V is TRBV30; unclear D gene. This TCR came from a human donor with alopecia areata. The CDR3 DNA reads TGTGCCTGGAAACGGTCCTATGGCTACACCTTC. Protein product: CAWKRSYGYTF. The complete variable domain, with remaining parts taken from reference TRBV30 and TRBJ1-2, reads SQTIHQWPATLVQPVGSPLSLECTVEGTSNPNLYWYRQAAGRGLQLLFYSVGIGQISSEVPQNLSASRPQDRQFILSSKKLLLSDSGFYLCAWKRSYGYTFGSGTRLTVV.